The present T cell receptor (beta chain) was sequenced within a study of T-cell reconstitution after alpha-beta-depleted transplantation in children. Germline assignment: CDR1 SGHAT and CDR2 FQDESV (reference sequence). The CDR3 is 15 amino acids. V was clipped by 5 bases and J by 6 bases, with 20 bases between them. TCRbeta library preparation incorporated unique molecular identifiers. TCRdb reprocessed the PCR reads with MiXCR, giving one entry per CDR3 protein. The data contain a few hundred thousand distinct CDR3 sequences, over 10% of them singletons. This clonotype was picked up a small number of times.

The source was PBMCs, mostly from graft donor cells, collected 360 days after TCRalphabeta/CD19-depleted stem cell transplant. The sequence was collected from a male patient under 18 who had a stem cell transplant for acute myeloid leukemia, so the T cells may come from the graft donor. This rearrangement joins TRBV11-1 to TRBJ2-7; tentatively, D is TRBD1 (5 bases). CDR3 in amino acids: CASSPNLRGSPEQYF. Here the CDR3 DNA reads TGTGCCAGCAGCCCCAACTTAAGGGGTTCTCCCGAGCAGTACTTC. The variable domain in full, with the rest retrieved from reference TRBV11-1 and TRBJ2-7, is EAEVAQSPRYKITEKSQAVAFWCDPISGHATLYWYRQILGQGPELLVQFQDESVVDDSQLPKDRFSAERLKGVDSTLKIQPAELGDSAMYLCASSPNLRGSPEQYFGPGTRLTVT.